This is a list of T cell receptor beta chains from one sample in a study of blood T cell repertoires in COVID-19. Method: immunoSEQ multiplex PCR; TCRdb's copy keeps in-frame clones and lacks some. The sample records almost 250,000 clones, 70% to 90% being singletons. The specimen was PBMCs or T cells enriched from blood (not recorded which). The receptors come from a woman aged 45-65 years with acute COVID-19. Both conserved end residues are part of each CDR3. A D gene is named only where the DNA matches it firmly. Clone sizes are given selectively: once, few, many, or a class where the clone is expanded.

>TRBV6-6|TRBJ2-3|TRBD2|.
TGTGCCAGCAGTCGAACCGGGACTAGCGGGGGGAGCACAGATACGCAGTATTTT
CASSRTGTSGGSTDTQYF
>TRBV6-2/TRBV6-3|TRBJ2-7|.|.
TGTGCCAGCAGCCCCGCGGGCGGAACCTACGAGCAGTACTTC
CASSPAGGTYEQYF
>TRBV19|TRBJ1-3|.|once
TGTGCCAGTATGACTGACTCTGGAAACACCATATATTTT
CASMTDSGNTIYF
>TRBV4-3|TRBJ1-5|TRBD1|.
TGCGCCAGCAGCCAAGATGGGCAGGGGGATCAGCCCCAGCATTTT
CASSQDGQGDQPQHF
>TRBV2|TRBJ2-7|.|few
TGTGCCAGCAGTGAGGGCAACTCCTACGAGCAGTACTTC
CASSEGNSYEQYF
>TRBV7-2|TRBJ1-5|.|.
TGTGCCAGCAGCCAAGACACCTATAGCAATCAGCCCCAGCATTTT
CASSQDTYSNQPQHF
>TRBV5-4|TRBJ1-2|TRBD1|.
TGTGCCAGCAGCTTGGTTGTCTTTCAGGGGGCTGGAGGCTACACCTTC
CASSLVVFQGAGGYTF
>TRBV6-6|TRBJ1-2|TRBD1|.
TGTGCCAGCAGTCCTACAGGGGACGGTGGCTACACCTTC
CASSPTGDGGYTF
>TRBV7-2|TRBJ1-1|TRBD1|.
TGTGCCAGCAGCTCCGGGACAGGGGGCACTGAAGCTTTCTTT
CASSSGTGGTEAFF
>TRBV5-8|TRBJ1-1|.|once
TGTGCCAGCAGCCTGTCCGCCGGGGGAACATTGAACACTGAAGCTTTCTTT
CASSLSAGGTLNTEAFF
>TRBV2|TRBJ1-6|TRBD1|many
TGTGCCAGCACGGGAGGGTCCGGGACAGGGATGGGTAGCTCCTATAATTCACCCCTCCACTTT
CASTGGSGTGMGSSYNSPLHF
>TRBV6-5|TRBJ1-2|.|few
TGTGCCAGCACCATGAGGGGGGGTAACTATGGCTACACCTTC
CASTMRGGNYGYTF
>TRBV19|TRBJ2-2|.|once
TGTGCCAGTGGGATCCGGGGAACGAACACCGGGGAGCTGTTTTTT
CASGIRGTNTGELFF
>TRBV2|TRBJ2-6|TRBD1|.
TGTGCCAGCGGGACAGGGGCCACGGGGGCCAACGTCCTGACTTTC
CASGTGATGANVLTF
>TRBV3-1/TRBV3-2|TRBJ1-3|.|.
TGTGCCAGCAGCCAAGTAGGACAGACCCGAGACACCATATATTTT
CASSQVGQTRDTIYF
>TRBV19|TRBJ1-1|.|.
TGTGCCAGTAGTATAAAAGCAGGCCTGAACACTGAAGCTTTCTTT
CASSIKAGLNTEAFF
>TRBV5-1|TRBJ2-5|.|.
TGCGCCAGCGGTGGATCACAGGGAGTTGGTGACCAGTACTTC
CASGGSQGVGDQYF
>TRBV4-3|TRBJ1-3|TRBD1|.
TGCGCCAGCAGCCACGCCGGGACAGAGAGAAACACCATATATTTT
CASSHAGTERNTIYF
>TRBV27|TRBJ1-1|TRBD1|.
TGTGCCAGCGCCGGACAGGGGAACACTGAAGCTTTCTTT
CASAGQGNTEAFF
>TRBV7-9|TRBJ1-5|TRBD1|.
TGTGCCAGCAGCCAAGGACAGGGAGGGAATCAGCCCCAGCATTTT
CASSQGQGGNQPQHF
>TRBV7-9|TRBJ2-7|TRBD2|.
TGTGCCAGCAGCTTAGGGCTAGCGGGGGGGCCTGGAAACCCCTACGAGCAGTACTTC
CASSLGLAGGPGNPYEQYF
>TRBV19|TRBJ2-1|TRBD1|.
TGTGCCAGTAGTAGGAACAGGGGGCGAGGTGAGCAGTTCTTC
CASSRNRGRGEQFF
>TRBV30|TRBJ2-7|TRBD1|few
TGTGCCTGGAGGGACAGGGGATACGAGCAGTACTTC
CAWRDRGYEQYF
>TRBV7-2|TRBJ2-5|TRBD2|.
TGTGCCAGCGGCCCTAGCGGGGCTGTAACCCAGTACTTC
CASGPSGAVTQYF
>TRBV30|TRBJ1-2|TRBD1|few
TGTGCCTGGAGTGGGGACAGGGGGGGCTACACCTTC
CAWSGDRGGYTF
>TRBV7-2|TRBJ2-5|TRBD2|few
TGTGCCAGCAGCTTAGCGGCTAGCGGGGGGGTAGGGACCCAGTACTTC
CASSLAASGGVGTQYF
>TRBV11-3|TRBJ1-1|.|.
TGTGCCAGCAGCTTAGGAATGGGGGCGGAAGCTTTCTTT
CASSLGMGAEAFF
>TRBV3-1/TRBV3-2|TRBJ2-3|TRBD1|once
TGTGCCAGCAGCCAAAACAGGGGGCTGACAGATACGCAGTATTTT
CASSQNRGLTDTQYF
>TRBV27|TRBJ2-1|.|.
TGTGCCAGCAGGACCCAACAGGGTTACGAGGTCAATGAGCAGTTCTTC
CASRTQQGYEVNEQFF
>TRBV19|TRBJ1-1|.|.
TGTGCCAGTGGGGCACATAGGACAGCCGTGAACACTGAAGCTTTCTTT
CASGAHRTAVNTEAFF
>TRBV7-2|TRBJ2-2|TRBD1|.
TGTGCCAGCAGCACCCGGGACAGGGGATTGTGGGGCGCCGGGGAGCTGTTTTTT
CASSTRDRGLWGAGELFF
>TRBV6-6|TRBJ2-3|TRBD2|few
TGTGCCAGCAGTCCCTATAGCGGGGGAGTGGGCACAGATACGCAGTATTTT
CASSPYSGGVGTDTQYF
>TRBV10-3|TRBJ1-2|TRBD1|.
TGTGCCATCAGTTCTAGGGACAGCGGCCCTAACTATGGCTACACCTTC
CAISSRDSGPNYGYTF
>TRBV18|TRBJ1-6|.|once
TGTGCCAGCTCGACAGAACATAATTCACCCCTCCACTTT
CASSTEHNSPLHF
>TRBV9|TRBJ2-5|TRBD2|.
TGTGCCAGCAGCGTAGCTAGCGGGGGGGCTCGAGAGACCCAGTACTTC
CASSVASGGARETQYF
>TRBV15|TRBJ1-2|TRBD1|.
TGTGCCACCAGCAGAGATGGGCCAGGACAGGGGGCGGGTGGCTACACCTTC
CATSRDGPGQGAGGYTF
>TRBV7-9|TRBJ1-1|.|.
TGTGCCAGCAGCCCAGAGACAGGTTCGAACACTGAAGCTTTCTTT
CASSPETGSNTEAFF
>TRBV6-5|TRBJ1-5|TRBD1|.
TGTGCCAGCAGAGGACAGGGTGCTCAGCCCCAGCATTTT
CASRGQGAQPQHF